A single sample is the source of the 4 T cell receptor beta chains below, sequenced in a study of cytomegalovirus exposure and HLA in healthy donors. The assay was immunoSEQ multiplex PCR, and TCRdb's table has in-frame clones only and misses some. This sample has under 200,000 clones, with roughly 91% found just once. Input material: PBMCs. The receptors were sampled from a man younger than 30 in good health and CMV-seropositive.

The chain couples TRBV14 to TRBJ2-3, with 11 bases that match TRBD2. V shed 2 bases, J shed 2 bases, and the junction held 3 bases outside the gene matches. There are 16 residues in the CDR3. Germline assignment: CDR1 SGHDN and CDR2 FVKESK. CDR3 coding DNA: TGTGCCAGCAGCCAACTAGCGGGAGGACCCACAGATACGCAGTATTTT. This sequence encodes CASSQLAGGPTDTQYF. Combining the CDR3 with reference TRBV14 and TRBJ2-3 gives the whole variable domain EAGVTQFPSHSVIEKGQTVTLRCDPISGHDNLYWYRRVMGKEIKFLLHFVKESKQDESGMPNNRFLAERTGGTYSTLKVQPAELEDSGVYFCASSQLAGGPTDTQYFGPGTRLTVL.

J is TRBJ2-5 and V is TRBV15, with D perhaps matching TRBD1 (5 bases). CDR1 and CDR2 from the germline V gene are LNHNV and YYDKDF (reference sequence). CDR3 length: 15 residues. V lost 0 bases to trimming and J lost 5 bases, with 13 bases between them. CDR3 sequence reads: CATSRDRVTVETQYF. Written as DNA, the CDR3 is TGTGCCACCAGCAGAGACAGGGTAACGGTGGAGACCCAGTACTTC.

The chain uses TRBV6-6 and TRBJ1-1, with 10 positions matching TRBD1. The CDR3 runs 14 residues. Trimming removed 2 bases from V and 6 bases from J; junction bases left unmatched: 3. Germline V CDR1 and CDR2: MNHNY, SVGAGI (reference sequence). CDR3: CASSYPTGGPEAFF. CDR3 in DNA: TGTGCCAGCAGTTACCCGACAGGGGGCCCTGAAGCTTTCTTT.

V and J are TRBV15 and TRBJ1-1, with D tentatively TRBD1 (5 bases). CDR3 length: 16 amino acids. The germline V and J ends were trimmed by 1 base and 1 base, with 13 bases remaining between them. Germline loops: CDR1 LNHNV, CDR2 YYDKDF (reference sequence). The chain's CDR3 is CATSRGRVGPNTEAFF. The CDR3 DNA sequence: TGTGCCACCAGCAGAGGACGGGTGGGGCCGAACACTGAAGCTTTCTTT.